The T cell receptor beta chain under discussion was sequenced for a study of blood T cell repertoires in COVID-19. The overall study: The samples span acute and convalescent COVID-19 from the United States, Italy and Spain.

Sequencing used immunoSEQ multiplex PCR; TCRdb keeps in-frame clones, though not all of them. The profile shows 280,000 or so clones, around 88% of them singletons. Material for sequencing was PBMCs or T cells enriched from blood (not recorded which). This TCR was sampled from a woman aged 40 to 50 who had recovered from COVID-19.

CDR3 region: CASSNSGTQETQYF. The DNA of the CDR3 is TGTGCCAGTAGCAATAGCGGAACCCAAGAGACCCAGTACTTC. The chain joins TRBV19 to TRBJ2-5; maybe TRBD2 (6 bases). CDR3 length equals 14 residues. The germline V gene has CDR1 LNHDA and CDR2 SQIVND (reference sequence). Between the trimmed V and J ends, which lost 6 bases and 1 base, there was a span of 12 bases.